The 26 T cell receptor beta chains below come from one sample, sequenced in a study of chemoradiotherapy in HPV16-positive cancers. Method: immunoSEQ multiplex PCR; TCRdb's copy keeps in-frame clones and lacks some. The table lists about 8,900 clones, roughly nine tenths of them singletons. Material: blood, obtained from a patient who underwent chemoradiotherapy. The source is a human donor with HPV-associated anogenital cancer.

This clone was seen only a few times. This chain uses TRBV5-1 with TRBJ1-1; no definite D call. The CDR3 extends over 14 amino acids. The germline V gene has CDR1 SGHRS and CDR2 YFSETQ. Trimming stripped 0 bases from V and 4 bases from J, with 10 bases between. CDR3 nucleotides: TGCGCCAGCAGCTTGGTTCAAGGGAGCACTGAAGCTTTCTTT. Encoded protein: CASSLVQGSTEAFF.

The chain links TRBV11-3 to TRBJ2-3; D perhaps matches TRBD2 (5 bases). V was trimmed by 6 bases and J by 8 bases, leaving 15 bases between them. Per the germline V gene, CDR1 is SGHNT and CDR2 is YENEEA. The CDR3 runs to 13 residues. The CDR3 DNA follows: TGTGCCAGCAGTGGTCCTCGAACTAGTACGCAGTATTTT. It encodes CASSGPRTSTQYF.

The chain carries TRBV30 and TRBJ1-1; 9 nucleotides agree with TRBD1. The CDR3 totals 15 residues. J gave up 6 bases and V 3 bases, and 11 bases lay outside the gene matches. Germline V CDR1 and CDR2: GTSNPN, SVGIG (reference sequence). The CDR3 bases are TGTGCCTGGAGCGAGACAAACAGGGGGCTTGCTGAAGCTTTCTTT. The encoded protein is CAWSETNRGLAEAFF.

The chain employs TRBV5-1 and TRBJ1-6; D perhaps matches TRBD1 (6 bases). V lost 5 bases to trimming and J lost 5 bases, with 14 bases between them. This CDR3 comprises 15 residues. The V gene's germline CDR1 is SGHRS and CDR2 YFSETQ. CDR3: CASRVDGTNNSPLHF. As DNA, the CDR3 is TGCGCCAGCAGGGTGGACGGGACAAATAATTCACCCCTCCACTTT.

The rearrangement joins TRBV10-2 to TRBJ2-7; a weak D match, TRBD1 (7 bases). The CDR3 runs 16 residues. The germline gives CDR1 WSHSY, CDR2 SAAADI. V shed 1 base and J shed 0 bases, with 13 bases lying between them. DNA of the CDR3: TGCGCCAGCAGTGAGTTGGGGGGACAGTCCTCCTACGAGCAGTACTTC. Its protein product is CASSELGGQSSYEQYF.

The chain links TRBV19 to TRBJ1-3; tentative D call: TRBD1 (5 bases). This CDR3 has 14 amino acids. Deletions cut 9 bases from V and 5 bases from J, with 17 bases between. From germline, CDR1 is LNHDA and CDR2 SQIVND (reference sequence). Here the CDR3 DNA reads TGTGCCAGCCACACGCGGCAGGGCAGAAACACCATATATTTT. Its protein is CASHTRQGRNTIYF.

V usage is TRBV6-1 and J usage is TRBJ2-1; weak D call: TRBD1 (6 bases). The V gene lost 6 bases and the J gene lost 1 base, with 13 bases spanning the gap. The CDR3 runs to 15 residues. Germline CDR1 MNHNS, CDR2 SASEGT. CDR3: CASRVLDSSYNEQFF. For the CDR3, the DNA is TGTGCCAGCAGGGTATTGGACAGTTCCTACAATGAGCAGTTCTTC.

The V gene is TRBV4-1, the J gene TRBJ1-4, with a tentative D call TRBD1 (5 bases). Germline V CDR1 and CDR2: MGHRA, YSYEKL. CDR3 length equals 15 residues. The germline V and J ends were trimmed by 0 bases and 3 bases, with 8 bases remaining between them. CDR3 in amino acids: CASSQDRGANEKLFF. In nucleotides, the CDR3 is TGCGCCAGCAGCCAAGATCGGGGGGCTAATGAAAAACTGTTTTTT.

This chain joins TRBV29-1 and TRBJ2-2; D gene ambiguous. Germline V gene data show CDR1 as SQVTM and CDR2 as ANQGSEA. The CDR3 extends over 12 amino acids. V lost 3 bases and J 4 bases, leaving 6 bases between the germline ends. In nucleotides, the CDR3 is TGCAGCGTTGATTCCCCCACCGGGGAGCTGTTTTTT. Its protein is CSVDSPTGELFF.

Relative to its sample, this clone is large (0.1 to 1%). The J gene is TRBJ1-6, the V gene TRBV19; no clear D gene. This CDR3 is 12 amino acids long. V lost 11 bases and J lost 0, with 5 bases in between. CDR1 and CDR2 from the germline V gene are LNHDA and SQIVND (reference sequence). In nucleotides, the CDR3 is TGTGCCTCCGGCTCCTATAATTCACCCCTCCACTTT. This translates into CASGSYNSPLHF.

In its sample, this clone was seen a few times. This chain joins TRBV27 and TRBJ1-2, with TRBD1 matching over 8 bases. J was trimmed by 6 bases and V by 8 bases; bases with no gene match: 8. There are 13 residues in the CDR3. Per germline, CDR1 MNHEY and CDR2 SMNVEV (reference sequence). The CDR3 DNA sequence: TGTGCCAGCTCCTGGACAGGGCGGGATGGCTACACCTTC. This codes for CASSWTGRDGYTF.

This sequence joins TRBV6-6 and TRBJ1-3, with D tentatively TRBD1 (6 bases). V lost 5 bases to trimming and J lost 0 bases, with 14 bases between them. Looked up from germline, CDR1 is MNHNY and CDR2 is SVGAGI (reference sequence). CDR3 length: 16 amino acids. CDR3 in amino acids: CASSGPGESSGNTIYF. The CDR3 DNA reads TGTGCCAGCAGTGGGCCAGGGGAGAGCTCTGGAAACACCATATATTTT.

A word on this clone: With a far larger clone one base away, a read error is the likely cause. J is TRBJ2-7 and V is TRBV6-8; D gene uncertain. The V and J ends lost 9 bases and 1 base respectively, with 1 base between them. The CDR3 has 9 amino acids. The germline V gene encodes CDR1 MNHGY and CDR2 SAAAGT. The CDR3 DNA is TGTGCCAGTTCCTACGAGCAGTACTTC. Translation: CASSYEQYF.

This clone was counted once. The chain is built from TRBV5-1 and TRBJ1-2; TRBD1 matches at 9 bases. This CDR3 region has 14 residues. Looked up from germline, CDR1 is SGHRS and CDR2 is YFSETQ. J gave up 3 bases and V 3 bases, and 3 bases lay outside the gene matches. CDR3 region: CASSSTGGDYGYTF. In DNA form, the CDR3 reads TGCGCCAGCAGCTCGACAGGGGGGGACTATGGCTACACCTTC.

The CDR3 is CASSLGGQGAETQYF. The CDR3 nucleotides read TGTGCCAGCAGCTTAGGGGGTCAGGGGGCGGAGACCCAGTACTTC. This sequence joins TRBV7-8 and TRBJ2-5, with TRBD1 identical over 8 bases. CDR3 length equals 15 residues. Per germline, CDR1 SGHVS and CDR2 FQNEAQ. V gave up 1 base and J gave up 5 bases; unmatched junction bases: 6.

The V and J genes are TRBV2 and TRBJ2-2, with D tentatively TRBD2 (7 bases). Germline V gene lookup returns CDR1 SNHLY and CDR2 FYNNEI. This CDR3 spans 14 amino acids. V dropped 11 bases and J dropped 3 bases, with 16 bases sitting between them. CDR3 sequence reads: CAVNWEGDTGELFF. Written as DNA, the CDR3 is TGTGCCGTAAATTGGGAGGGGGACACCGGGGAGCTGTTTTTT. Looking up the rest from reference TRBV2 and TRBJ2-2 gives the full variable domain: EPEVTQTPSHQVTQMGQEVILRCVPISNHLYFYWYRQILGQKVEFLVSFYNNEISEKSEIFDDQFSVERPDGSNFTLKIRSTKLEDSAMYFCAVNWEGDTGELFFGEGSRLTVL.

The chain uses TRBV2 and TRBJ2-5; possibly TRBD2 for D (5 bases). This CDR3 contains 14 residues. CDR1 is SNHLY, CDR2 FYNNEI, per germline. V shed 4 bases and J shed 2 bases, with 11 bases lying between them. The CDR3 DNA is TGTGCCAGCAGTGTGAACTCGGGGCAAGAGACCCAGTACTTC. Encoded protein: CASSVNSGQETQYF.

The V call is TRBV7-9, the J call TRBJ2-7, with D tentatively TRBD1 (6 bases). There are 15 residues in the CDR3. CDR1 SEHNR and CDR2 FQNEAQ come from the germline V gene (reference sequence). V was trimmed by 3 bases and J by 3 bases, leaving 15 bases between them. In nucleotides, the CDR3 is TGTGCCAGCAGCTTTCGGACAGAGATTTTCTACGAGCAGTACTTC. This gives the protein CASSFRTEIFYEQYF.

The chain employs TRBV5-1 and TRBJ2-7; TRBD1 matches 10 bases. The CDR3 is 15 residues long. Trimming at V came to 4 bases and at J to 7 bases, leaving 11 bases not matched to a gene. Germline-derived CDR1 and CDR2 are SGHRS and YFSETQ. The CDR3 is CASSDPGQGPGEQYF. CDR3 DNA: TGCGCCAGCAGCGATCCGGGACAGGGGCCGGGTGAGCAGTACTTC.

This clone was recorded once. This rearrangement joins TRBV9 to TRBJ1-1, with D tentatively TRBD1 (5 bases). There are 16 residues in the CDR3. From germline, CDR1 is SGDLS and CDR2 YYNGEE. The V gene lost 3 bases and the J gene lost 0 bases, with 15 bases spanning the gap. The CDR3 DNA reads TGTGCCAGCAGCGAGGGGTCAGCTCACATGAACACTGAAGCTTTCTTT. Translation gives CASSEGSAHMNTEAFF.

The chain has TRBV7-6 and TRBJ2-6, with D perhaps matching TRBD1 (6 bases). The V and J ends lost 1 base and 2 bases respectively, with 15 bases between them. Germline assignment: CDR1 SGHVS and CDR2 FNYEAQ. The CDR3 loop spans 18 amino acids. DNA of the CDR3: TGTGCCAGCAGCTTAGTGCTCAGGGGTTTGACTGGGGCCAACGTCCTGACTTTC. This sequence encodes CASSLVLRGLTGANVLTF.

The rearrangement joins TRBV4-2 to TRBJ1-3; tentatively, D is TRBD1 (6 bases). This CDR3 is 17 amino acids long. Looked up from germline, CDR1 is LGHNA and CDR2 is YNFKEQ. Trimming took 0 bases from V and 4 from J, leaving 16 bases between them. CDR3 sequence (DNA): TGTGCCAGCAGCCAAGACAGGGGACTGTCCTACGGAAACACCATATATTTT. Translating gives CASSQDRGLSYGNTIYF.

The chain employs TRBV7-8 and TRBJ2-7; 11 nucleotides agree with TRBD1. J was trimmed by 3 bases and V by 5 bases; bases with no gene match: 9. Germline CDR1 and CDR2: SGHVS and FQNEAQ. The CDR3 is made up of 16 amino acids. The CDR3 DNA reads TGTGCCAGCAGCCCCCCAACCGGGACAGGGGGCTACGAGCAGTACTTC. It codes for CASSPPTGTGGYEQYF.

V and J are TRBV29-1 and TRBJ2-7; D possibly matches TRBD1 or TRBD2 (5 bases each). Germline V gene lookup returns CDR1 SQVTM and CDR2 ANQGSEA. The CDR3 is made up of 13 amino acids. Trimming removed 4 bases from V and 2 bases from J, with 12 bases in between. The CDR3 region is CSVGGTSAYEQYF. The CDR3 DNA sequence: TGCAGCGTTGGAGGGACGTCCGCCTACGAGCAGTACTTC.

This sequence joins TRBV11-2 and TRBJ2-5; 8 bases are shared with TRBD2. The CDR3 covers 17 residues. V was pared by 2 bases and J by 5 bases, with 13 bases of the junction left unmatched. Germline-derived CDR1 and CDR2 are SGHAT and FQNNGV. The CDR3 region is CASSLYPRGGRGETQYF. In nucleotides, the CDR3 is TGTGCCAGCAGCTTATACCCCCGGGGGGGGCGGGGGGAGACCCAGTACTTC.

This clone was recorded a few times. The DNA of the CDR3 is TGCGCCAGCAGCCAAGATGACCAAAAGGGATATGGCTACACCTTC. Amino acids: CASSQDDQKGYGYTF. The chain has TRBV4-1 and TRBJ1-2, with no clear D. V was cut by 0 bases and J by 5 bases, with 13 bases left in between. CDR1 MGHRA and CDR2 YSYEKL come from the germline V gene. The CDR3 covers 15 residues.